These 27 T cell receptor beta chains were sequenced from one sample in a study of T cell responses to AZD1222 COVID-19 vaccine. Libraries were prepared by immunoSEQ multiplex PCR; TCRdb keeps only in-frame clonotypes and omits some of them. The sample lists about 81,000 clones, 92% occurring once. The sample consisted of peripheral blood, taken on day 0 of AZD1222 vaccination. These receptors were taken from an adult in good health.

This rearrangement joins TRBV20-1 to TRBJ1-2; 11 positions match TRBD1. The CDR3 loop spans 11 amino acids. Germline V gene sequence: CDR1 DFQATT, CDR2 SNEGSKA (reference sequence). CDR3 residues: CRGTGGYGYTF. CDR3 DNA: TGCAGAGGGACAGGGGGCTATGGCTACACCTTC.

CDR3 nucleotides: TGTGCCAGCAGTACCGGGACCGTAGGTGGCTACACCTTC. Amino acids: CASSTGTVGGYTF. The chain recombines TRBV6-5 with TRBJ1-2, with a tentative D call TRBD1 (5 bases). The germline gives CDR1 MNHEY, CDR2 SVGAGI. The V and J ends lost 5 bases and 7 bases respectively, with 14 bases between them. The CDR3 is 13 amino acids.

This clone was counted once. The genes are TRBV4-3 and TRBJ2-7; D is perhaps TRBD2 (6 bases). V was pared by 2 bases and J by 2 bases, with 13 bases between. Germline CDR1 is LGHNA and CDR2 is YSLEER. This CDR3 spans 15 amino acids. The CDR3 loop reads CASSQLLAWAYEQYF. The CDR3 region has the DNA TGCGCCAGCAGCCAACTTCTAGCGTGGGCCTACGAGCAGTACTTC.

V is TRBV11-3 and J is TRBJ2-2; 8 nucleotides agree with TRBD1. The CDR3 loop spans 16 amino acids. Germline V CDR1 and CDR2: SGHNT, YENEEA. V gave up 5 bases and J gave up 2 bases; unmatched junction bases: 7. The CDR3 sequence is CASSTRQGPNTGELFF. CDR3 nucleotides: TGTGCCAGCAGCACCCGACAGGGGCCAAACACCGGGGAGCTGTTTTTT.

This sequence joins TRBV15 and TRBJ1-1; unclear D gene. Per germline, CDR1 LNHNV and CDR2 YYDKDF (reference sequence). V was cut by 0 bases and J by 2 bases, with 10 bases left in between. CDR3 length equals 15 residues. The chain's CDR3 is CATSREPGGNTEAFF. For the CDR3, the DNA is TGTGCCACCAGCAGAGAGCCGGGCGGCAACACTGAAGCTTTCTTT. Full variable domain (rest looked up from reference TRBV15 and TRBJ1-1): DAMVIQNPRYQVTQFGKPVTLSCSQTLNHNVMYWYQQKSSQAPKLLFHYYDKDFNNEADTPDNFQSRRPNTSFCFLDIRSPGLGDTAMYLCATSREPGGNTEAFFGQGTRLTVV.

This clone has just one count. The V gene is TRBV9, the J gene TRBJ1-5, with D unresolved. Per germline, CDR1 SGDLS and CDR2 YYNGEE. CDR3 length: 13 residues. V shed 4 bases and J shed 3 bases, with 8 bases lying between them. The CDR3 is CASSQDYNQPQHF. The CDR3 nucleotides read TGTGCCAGCAGCCAGGATTACAATCAGCCCCAGCATTTT.

This clone was observed a handful of times. CDR3 sequence: CASSRTAGQPQHF. CDR3 in DNA: TGTGCCAGCAGCCGGACAGCTGGGCAGCCCCAGCATTTT. The chain employs TRBV7-6 and TRBJ1-5; TRBD1 might be the D (6 bases). Germline values: CDR1 SGHVS, CDR2 FNYEAQ. The ends were cut back, 5 bases at V and 7 bases at J, with 12 bases in the middle. The CDR3 is 13 amino acids.

The CDR3 region has the DNA TGTGCCAGCAGTTTAGATAGGCGGCGGCAGCCTCACTACGAGCAGTACTTC. Translation: CASSLDRRRQPHYEQYF. The chain carries TRBV28 and TRBJ2-7; D is undetermined. The CDR3 runs 17 residues. The V end was cut by 2 bases, the J end by 3 bases, with 20 bases between. Looked up from germline, CDR1 is MDHEN and CDR2 is SYDVKM.

This chain uses TRBV19 with TRBJ2-3, with no clear D. The V gene lost 5 bases and the J gene lost 3 bases, with 6 bases spanning the gap. There are 12 residues in the CDR3. Germline V gene lookup returns CDR1 LNHDA and CDR2 SQIVND (reference sequence). In DNA, the CDR3 is TGTGCCAGTAGTCCTTCTACAGATACGCAGTATTTT. Translating gives CASSPSTDTQYF.

CDR3 sequence: CASSLGGFGLGNEQFF. CDR3 coding DNA: TGTGCCAGCAGTTTAGGAGGGTTCGGCCTCGGGAATGAGCAGTTCTTC. V gene TRBV28 combines with J gene TRBJ2-1; TRBD2 is a possible D gene (6 bases). Trimming pared 2 bases from V and 7 bases from J, leaving 18 bases between. This CDR3 region has 16 residues. Germline V CDR1 and CDR2: MDHEN, SYDVKM. The full variable domain, with the rest looked up from reference TRBV28 and TRBJ2-1, is DVKVTQSSRYLVKRTGEKVFLECVQDMDHENMFWYRQDPGLGLRLIYFSYDVKMKEKGDIPEGYSVSREKKERFSLILESASTNQTSMYLCASSLGGFGLGNEQFFGPGTRLTVL.

The chain has TRBV28 and TRBJ2-7, with 9 bases identical to TRBD1. Germline-derived CDR1 and CDR2 are MDHEN and SYDVKM. This CDR3 contains 14 residues. The V segment lost 7 bases and the J segment 4 bases; nucleotides outside the gene matches: 8. Here the CDR3 reads CASTPGTGIYEQYF. The CDR3, as DNA: TGTGCCAGCACTCCCGGGACAGGGATTTACGAGCAGTACTTC.

V is TRBV4-1 and J is TRBJ2-1, with D possibly TRBD2 on 5 matching bases. Germline V gives CDR1 MGHRA, CDR2 YSYEKL. This CDR3 is 15 amino acids long. V lost 0 bases and J lost 8, with 14 bases in between. CDR3 region: CASSQENVARDEQFF. The CDR3 nucleotides read TGCGCCAGCAGCCAAGAAAATGTGGCGAGGGATGAGCAGTTCTTC.

The V gene is TRBV24-1, the J gene TRBJ2-1; 7 bases line up with TRBD2. Germline V gene lookup returns CDR1 KGHDR and CDR2 SFDVKD. This CDR3 is 18 amino acids long. V shed 1 base, J shed 6 bases, and the junction held 14 bases outside the gene matches. The CDR3 DNA is TGTGCCACCAGTGATTTCGGCGGGAGCCTTGGGGCGGGCAATGAGCAGTTCTTC. This encodes CATSDFGGSLGAGNEQFF.

J is TRBJ1-1 and V is TRBV6-5, with a tentative D call TRBD1 (5 bases). Germline V gene data show CDR1 as MNHEY and CDR2 as SVGAGI. V was cut by 3 bases and J by 10 bases, with 12 bases left in between. This CDR3 contains 12 residues. CDR3 in amino acids: CASSYRDGVAFF. The CDR3 DNA follows: TGTGCCAGCAGTTATCGGGACGGTGTAGCTTTCTTT.

The chain uses TRBV30 and TRBJ1-5; the D gene is possibly TRBD1 (6 bases). V was pared by 0 bases and J by 7 bases, with 7 bases between. CDR1 GTSNPN and CDR2 SVGIG come from the germline V gene (reference sequence). This CDR3 has 12 residues. In DNA form, the CDR3 reads TGTGCCTGGAGTGTTGGGGGCCAGCCCCAGCATTTT. Amino acid sequence: CAWSVGGQPQHF. Full variable domain (missing parts from reference TRBV30 and TRBJ1-5): SQTIHQWPATLVQPVGSPLSLECTVEGTSNPNLYWYRQAAGRGLQLLFYSVGIGQISSEVPQNLSASRPQDRQFILSSKKLLLSDSGFYLCAWSVGGQPQHFGDGTRLSIL.

The chain links TRBV6-5 to TRBJ2-2; 10 bases are shared with TRBD1. Trimming at V came to 6 bases and at J to 9 bases, leaving 10 bases not matched to a gene. Germline CDR1 is MNHEY and CDR2 is SVGAGI. The CDR3 has 15 residues. CDR3 sequence (DNA): TGTGCCAGCAGCGGACAGGGGGGATTTAGCCGGGAGCTGTTTTTT. Amino acids: CASSGQGGFSRELFF.

This clone was seen only a few times. The chain couples TRBV28 to TRBJ2-6; D is ambiguous. The CDR3 totals 14 residues. Germline CDR1 MDHEN, CDR2 SYDVKM. V was shortened by 5 bases and J by 5 bases, with 10 bases between the two germline ends. The CDR3: CASSPLSRANVLTF. As DNA, the CDR3 is TGTGCCAGCAGTCCCCTCTCCCGGGCCAACGTCCTGACTTTC.

This chain links TRBV19 with TRBJ2-2; 8 bases match TRBD1. The CDR3 has 15 amino acids. CDR1 and CDR2 from the germline V gene are LNHDA and SQIVND (reference sequence). V lost 5 bases and J lost 3; bases outside the gene matches: 5. The CDR3 coding sequence is TGTGCCAGTAGTGCTCCGGACAGGGACACCGGGGAGCTGTTTTTT. Translation: CASSAPDRDTGELFF.

This rearrangement joins TRBV20-1 to TRBJ2-7; D gene unclear. The CDR3 is 11 amino acids. The germline CDR1 and CDR2 sequences are DFQATT and SNEGSKA (reference sequence). Trimming pared 7 bases from V and 3 bases from J, leaving 10 bases between. CDR3 in amino acids: CSVGNVYEQYF. The DNA of the CDR3 is TGCAGTGTTGGTAACGTCTACGAGCAGTACTTC.

As regards this clone: A read error may account for a junction end that differs from germline. The J gene is TRBJ2-3, the V gene TRBV3-1 (or the pseudogene TRBV3-2), with TRBD2 identical over 11 bases. This CDR3 has 18 amino acids. Germline V gene data show CDR1 as LGHDT and CDR2 as YNNKEL (reference sequence). CDR3 protein: CASSEESASGRKTDTQYF. CDR3 bases: TGTGCCAGCAGCGAAGAGAGCGCTAGCGGGAGGAAAACAGATACGCAGTATTTT.

This rearrangement joins TRBV4-2 to TRBJ1-5, with D hard to call. The CDR3 contains 15 residues. From germline, CDR1 is LGHNA and CDR2 YNFKEQ. The V end was cut by 0 bases, the J end by 3 bases, with 9 bases between. The CDR3 DNA is TGTGCCAGCAGCCAAGATAGTACGGCCAATCAGCCCCAGCATTTT. Encoded protein: CASSQDSTANQPQHF.

The chain employs TRBV6-5 and TRBJ2-1; D remains ambiguous. The germline V gene has CDR1 MNHEY and CDR2 SVGAGI. The CDR3 sequence is 15 residues long. The V end lost 2 bases, the J end lost 0 bases, and 8 bases lay between the germline ends. The CDR3 is CASSYNFGSYNEQFF. The DNA of the CDR3 is TGTGCCAGCAGTTACAACTTTGGCTCCTACAATGAGCAGTTCTTC.

V and J are TRBV27 and TRBJ1-1, with D perhaps TRBD1 (5 bases). The CDR3 has 14 amino acids. V dropped 3 bases and J dropped 0 bases, with 8 bases sitting between them. The V gene's germline CDR1 is MNHEY and CDR2 SMNVEV (reference sequence). CDR3 sequence reads: CASSFGGMNTEAFF. The CDR3 DNA sequence: TGTGCCAGCAGTTTTGGGGGAATGAACACTGAAGCTTTCTTT.

The chain links TRBV28 to TRBJ2-5; TRBD2 aligns across 16 bases. Trimming removed 3 bases from V and 4 bases from J; junction bases left unmatched: 11. This CDR3 spans 19 amino acids. From germline, CDR1 is MDHEN and CDR2 SYDVKM. The CDR3 loop is CASSFLGLGTSGRVETQYF. CDR3 bases: TGTGCCAGCAGTTTTCTAGGATTGGGGACTAGCGGGAGGGTAGAGACCCAGTACTTC.

The chain joins TRBV6-1 to TRBJ1-2; perhaps TRBD1 as D (5 bases). The germline V gene encodes CDR1 MNHNS and CDR2 SASEGT. This CDR3 is 16 amino acids long. V lost 1 base, J lost 7 bases, and 19 bases lay in between. CDR3 residues: CASSEGLEPGRVGYTF. CDR3 sequence (DNA): TGTGCCAGCAGTGAAGGGTTAGAGCCGGGGCGGGTTGGCTACACCTTC.

The chain couples TRBV28 to TRBJ1-5; 7 positions match TRBD1. The CDR3 covers 15 residues. V shed 3 bases, J shed 5 bases, and the junction held 7 bases outside the gene matches. The germline gives CDR1 MDHEN, CDR2 SYDVKM. The CDR3 spells CASSFLGGRYQPQHF. CDR3 coding DNA: TGTGCCAGCAGTTTCCTAGGGGGCCGGTATCAGCCCCAGCATTTT.

The J gene is TRBJ2-1, the V gene TRBV25-1; no reliable D call. CDR3 length equals 14 residues. The germline gives CDR1 MGHDK, CDR2 SYGVNS. Trimming stripped 5 bases from V and 4 bases from J, with 12 bases between. The CDR3 DNA follows: TGTGCCAGCAGTAAAAGGGCCAGGTACAATGAGCAGTTCTTC. The encoded protein is CASSKRARYNEQFF.